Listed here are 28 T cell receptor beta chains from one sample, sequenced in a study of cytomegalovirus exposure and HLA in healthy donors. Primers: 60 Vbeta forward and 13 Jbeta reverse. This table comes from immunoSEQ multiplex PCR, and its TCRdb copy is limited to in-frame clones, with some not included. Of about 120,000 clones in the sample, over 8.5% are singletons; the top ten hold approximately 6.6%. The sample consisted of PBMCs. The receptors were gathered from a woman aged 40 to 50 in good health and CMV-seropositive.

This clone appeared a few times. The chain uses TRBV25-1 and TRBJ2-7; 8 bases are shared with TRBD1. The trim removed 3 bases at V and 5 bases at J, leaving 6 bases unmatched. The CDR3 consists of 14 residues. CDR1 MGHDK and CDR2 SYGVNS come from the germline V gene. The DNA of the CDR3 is TGTGCCAGCAGTGAGACAGGGGATTGGAACGAGCAGTACTTC. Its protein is CASSETGDWNEQYF.

CDR3 loop: CASGTKNYEQYF. In DNA form, the CDR3 reads TGTGCCAGTGGGACAAAAAACTACGAGCAGTACTTC. V usage is TRBV10-3 and J usage is TRBJ2-7, with D perhaps TRBD1 (6 bases). V was shortened by 10 bases and J by 3 bases, with 13 bases between the two germline ends. The CDR3 is made up of 12 amino acids. The germline gives CDR1 ENHRY, CDR2 SYGVKD.

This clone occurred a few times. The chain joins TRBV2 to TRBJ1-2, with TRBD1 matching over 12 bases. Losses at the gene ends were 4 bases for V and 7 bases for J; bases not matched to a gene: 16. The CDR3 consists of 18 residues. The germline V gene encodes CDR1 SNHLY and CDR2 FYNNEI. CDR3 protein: CASSGPPGQGASGVGYTF. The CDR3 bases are TGTGCCAGCAGTGGACCTCCGGGACAGGGGGCAAGCGGGGTTGGCTACACCTTC.

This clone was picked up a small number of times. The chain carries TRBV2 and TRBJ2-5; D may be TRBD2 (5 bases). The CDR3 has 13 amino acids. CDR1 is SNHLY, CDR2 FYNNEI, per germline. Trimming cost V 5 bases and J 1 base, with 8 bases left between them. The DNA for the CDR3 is TGTGCCAGCAGTCCCGGGGTCCAAGAGACCCAGTACTTC. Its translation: CASSPGVQETQYF.

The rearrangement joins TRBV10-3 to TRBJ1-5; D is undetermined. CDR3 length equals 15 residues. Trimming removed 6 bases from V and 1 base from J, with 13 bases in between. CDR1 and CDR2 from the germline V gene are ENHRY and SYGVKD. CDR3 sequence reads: CAISASGLSNQPQHF. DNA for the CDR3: TGTGCCATCAGCGCATCAGGCCTAAGCAATCAGCCCCAGCATTTT.

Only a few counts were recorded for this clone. The DNA of the CDR3 is TGTGCCTACCGACAGGGTTTTGACATCGGGGAGCTGTTTTTT. Translation gives CAYRQGFDIGELFF. The chain carries TRBV30 and TRBJ2-2, with 7 bases that match TRBD1. The V segment lost 7 bases and the J segment 7 bases; nucleotides outside the gene matches: 12. The length of the CDR3 is 14 residues. The germline V gene encodes CDR1 GTSNPN and CDR2 SVGIG (reference sequence).

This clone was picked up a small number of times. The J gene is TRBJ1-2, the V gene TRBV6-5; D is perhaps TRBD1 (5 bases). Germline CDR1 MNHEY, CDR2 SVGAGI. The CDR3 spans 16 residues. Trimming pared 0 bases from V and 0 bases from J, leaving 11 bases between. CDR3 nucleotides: TGTGCCAGCAGTTACTCGAGCGGGGGTCCTAACTATGGCTACACCTTC. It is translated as CASSYSSGGPNYGYTF.

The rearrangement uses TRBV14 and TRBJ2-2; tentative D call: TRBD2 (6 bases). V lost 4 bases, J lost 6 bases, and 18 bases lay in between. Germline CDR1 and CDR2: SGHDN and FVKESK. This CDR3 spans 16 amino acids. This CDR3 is CASSPRTNRRAGELFF. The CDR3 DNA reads TGTGCCAGCAGCCCCCGAACCAACAGGAGGGCCGGGGAGCTGTTTTTT.

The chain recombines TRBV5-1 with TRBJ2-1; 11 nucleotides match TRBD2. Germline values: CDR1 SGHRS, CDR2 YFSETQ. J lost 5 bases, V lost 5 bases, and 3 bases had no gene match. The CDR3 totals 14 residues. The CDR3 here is CASRLAGGNNEQFF. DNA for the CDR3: TGCGCCAGCAGGTTAGCGGGGGGGAACAATGAGCAGTTCTTC.

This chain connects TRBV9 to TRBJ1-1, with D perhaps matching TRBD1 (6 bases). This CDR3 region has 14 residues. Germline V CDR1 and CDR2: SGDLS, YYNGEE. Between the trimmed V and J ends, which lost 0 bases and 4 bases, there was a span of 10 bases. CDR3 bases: TGTGCCAGCAGCGTAGTAGTCAGGGGCACTGAAGCTTTCTTT. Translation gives CASSVVVRGTEAFF.

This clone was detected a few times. The CDR3 DNA reads as TGTGCCAGTAGGCCCGAGGAGAGGGGGGGCCACTACGGGGAGCTGTTTTTT. This translates into CASRPEERGGHYGELFF. The chain links TRBV19 to TRBJ2-2, with D possibly matching TRBD2 (7 bases). This CDR3 comprises 17 residues. V was shortened by 6 bases and J by 7 bases, with 24 bases between the two germline ends. Germline V lookup: CDR1 LNHDA, CDR2 SQIVND (reference sequence).

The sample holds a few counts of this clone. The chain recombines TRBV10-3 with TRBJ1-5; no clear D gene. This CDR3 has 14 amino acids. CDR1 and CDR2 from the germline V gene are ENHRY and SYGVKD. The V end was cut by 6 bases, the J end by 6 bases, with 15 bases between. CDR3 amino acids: CAIRDPRAGQPQHF. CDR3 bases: TGTGCCATCAGAGACCCAAGAGCAGGTCAGCCCCAGCATTTT.

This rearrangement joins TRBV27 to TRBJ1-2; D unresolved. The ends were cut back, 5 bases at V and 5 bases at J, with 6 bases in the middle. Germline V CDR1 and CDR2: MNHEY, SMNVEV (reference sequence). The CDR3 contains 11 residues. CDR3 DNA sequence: TGTGCCAGCAGTCCTCTTTATGGCTACACCTTC. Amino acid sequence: CASSPLYGYTF.

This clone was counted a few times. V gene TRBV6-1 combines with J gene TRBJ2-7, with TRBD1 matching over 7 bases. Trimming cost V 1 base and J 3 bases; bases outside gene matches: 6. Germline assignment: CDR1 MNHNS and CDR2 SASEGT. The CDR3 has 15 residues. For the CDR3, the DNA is TGTGCCAGCAGTGAAGAGGAAGGGGGCAGCTACGAGCAGTACTTC. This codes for CASSEEEGGSYEQYF.

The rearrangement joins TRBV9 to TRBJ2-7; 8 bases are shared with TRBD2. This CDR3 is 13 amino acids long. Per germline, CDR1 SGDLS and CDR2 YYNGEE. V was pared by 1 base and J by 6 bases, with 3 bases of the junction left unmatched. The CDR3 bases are TGTGCCAGCAGCGTATTAAGCGGGGGCGAGCAGTACTTC. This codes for CASSVLSGGEQYF. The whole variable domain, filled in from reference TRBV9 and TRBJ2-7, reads DSGVTQTPKHLITATGQRVTLRCSPRSGDLSVYWYQQSLDQGLQFLIQYYNGEERAKGNILERFSAQQFPDLHSELNLSSLELGDSALYFCASSVLSGGEQYFGPGTRLTVT.

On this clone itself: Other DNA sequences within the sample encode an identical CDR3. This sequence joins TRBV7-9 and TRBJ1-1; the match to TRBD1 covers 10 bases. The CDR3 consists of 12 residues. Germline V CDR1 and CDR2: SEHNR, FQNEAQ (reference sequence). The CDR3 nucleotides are TGTGGGACAGGGGGACTGAACACTGAAGCTTTCTTT. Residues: CGTGGLNTEAFF.

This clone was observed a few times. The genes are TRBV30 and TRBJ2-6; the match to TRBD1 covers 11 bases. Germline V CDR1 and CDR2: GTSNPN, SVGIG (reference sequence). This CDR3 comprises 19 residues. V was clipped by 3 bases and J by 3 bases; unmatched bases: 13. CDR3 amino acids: CAWRGGGDRGYFGANVLTF. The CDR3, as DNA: TGTGCCTGGAGGGGGGGTGGGGACAGGGGGTATTTTGGGGCCAACGTCCTGACTTTC.

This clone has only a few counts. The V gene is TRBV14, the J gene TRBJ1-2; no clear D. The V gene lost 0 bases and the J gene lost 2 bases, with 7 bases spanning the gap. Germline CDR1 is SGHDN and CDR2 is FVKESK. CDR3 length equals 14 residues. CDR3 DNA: TGTGCCAGCAGCCAAGAAGGCAGGAACTATGGCTACACCTTC. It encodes CASSQEGRNYGYTF.

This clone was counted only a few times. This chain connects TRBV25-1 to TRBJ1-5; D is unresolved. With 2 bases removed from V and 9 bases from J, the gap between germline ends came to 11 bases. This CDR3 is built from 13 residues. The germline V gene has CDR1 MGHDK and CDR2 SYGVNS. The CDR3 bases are TGTGCCAGCAGTGAACCCGGGTTCCGGCCCCAGCATTTT. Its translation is CASSEPGFRPQHF.

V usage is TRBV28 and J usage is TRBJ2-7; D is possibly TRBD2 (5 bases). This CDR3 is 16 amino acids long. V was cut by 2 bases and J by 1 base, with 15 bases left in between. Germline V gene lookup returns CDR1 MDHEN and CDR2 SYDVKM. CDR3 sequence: CASSLAGHTRSYEQYF. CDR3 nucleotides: TGTGCCAGCAGTTTAGCAGGCCACACTAGGTCCTACGAGCAGTACTTC.

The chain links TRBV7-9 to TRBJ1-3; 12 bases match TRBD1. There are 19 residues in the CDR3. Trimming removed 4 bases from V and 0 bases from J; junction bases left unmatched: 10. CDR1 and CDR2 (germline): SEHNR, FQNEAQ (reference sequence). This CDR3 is CASSWRDRGLLASGNTIYF. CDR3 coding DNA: TGTGCCAGCAGCTGGCGGGACAGGGGGCTCCTGGCCTCTGGAAACACCATATATTTT.

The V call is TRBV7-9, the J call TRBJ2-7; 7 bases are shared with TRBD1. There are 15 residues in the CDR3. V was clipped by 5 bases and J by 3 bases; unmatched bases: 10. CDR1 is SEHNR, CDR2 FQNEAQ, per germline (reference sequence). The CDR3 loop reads CASSTGQAIDYEQYF. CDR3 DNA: TGTGCCAGCAGCACAGGACAGGCTATTGACTACGAGCAGTACTTC.

The DNA for the CDR3 is TGTGCCAGCTCACGACGAGGACTAGCGGGGGGGACCGGGGAGCTGTTTTTT. It specifies CASSRRGLAGGTGELFF. The chain combines TRBV18 with TRBJ2-2, with 15 bases fitting TRBD2. Germline V lookup: CDR1 KGHSH, CDR2 LQKENI. The CDR3 covers 17 residues. V lost 4 bases and J lost 5; bases outside the gene matches: 5.

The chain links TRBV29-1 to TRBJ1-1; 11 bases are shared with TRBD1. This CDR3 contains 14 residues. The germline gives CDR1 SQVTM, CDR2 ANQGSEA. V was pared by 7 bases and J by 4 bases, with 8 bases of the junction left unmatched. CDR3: CSASRDRGVTEAFF. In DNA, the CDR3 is TGCAGCGCCTCTAGGGACAGGGGGGTCACTGAAGCTTTCTTT. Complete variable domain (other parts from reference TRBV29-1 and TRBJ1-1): SAVISQKPSRDICQRGTSLTIQCQVDSQVTMMFWYRQQPGQSLTLIATANQGSEATYESGFVIDKFPISRPNLTFSTLTVSNMSPEDSSIYLCSASRDRGVTEAFFGQGTRLTVV.

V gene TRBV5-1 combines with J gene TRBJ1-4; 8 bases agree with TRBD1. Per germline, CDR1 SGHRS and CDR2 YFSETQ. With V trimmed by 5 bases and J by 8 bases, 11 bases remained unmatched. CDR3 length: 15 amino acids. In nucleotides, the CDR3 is TGCGCCAGCAGTCAGGACAGGGCCGGGGCCGAAAAACTGTTTTTT. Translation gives CASSQDRAGAEKLFF.

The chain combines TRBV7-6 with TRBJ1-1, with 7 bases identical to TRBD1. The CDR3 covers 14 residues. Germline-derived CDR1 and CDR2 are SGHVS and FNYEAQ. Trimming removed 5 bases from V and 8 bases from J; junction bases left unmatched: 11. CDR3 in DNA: TGTGCCAGCAGCCTACGACAGGGCCGAAGGGAAGCTTTCTTT. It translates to CASSLRQGRREAFF. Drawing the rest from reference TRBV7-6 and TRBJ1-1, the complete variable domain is GAGVSQSPRYKVTKRGQDVALRCDPISGHVSLYWYRQALGQGPEFLTYFNYEAQQDKSGLPNDRFSAERPEGSISTLTIQRTEQRDSAMYRCASSLRQGRREAFFGQGTRLTVV.

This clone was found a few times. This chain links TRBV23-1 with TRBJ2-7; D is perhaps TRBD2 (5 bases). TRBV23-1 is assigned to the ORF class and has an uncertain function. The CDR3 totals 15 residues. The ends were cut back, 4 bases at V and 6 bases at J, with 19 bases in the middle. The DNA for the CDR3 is TGCGCCAGCAGTCGGACGGTCAGGAAACGGGGCGAGCAGTACTTC. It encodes CASSRTVRKRGEQYF.

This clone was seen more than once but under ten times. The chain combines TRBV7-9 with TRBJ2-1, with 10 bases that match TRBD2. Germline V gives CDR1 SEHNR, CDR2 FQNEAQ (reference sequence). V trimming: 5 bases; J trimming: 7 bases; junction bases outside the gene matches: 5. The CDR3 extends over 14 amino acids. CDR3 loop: CASSKGLAMNEQFF. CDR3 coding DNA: TGTGCCAGCAGCAAGGGACTAGCGATGAATGAGCAGTTCTTC.